This is a list of T cell receptor beta chains from one sample in a study of CD8 T cells in Susac syndrome. TCRdb re-derived calls from the immunoSEQ multiplex PCR reads in MiXCR, one entry per CDR3 protein. The data contain about 110,000 distinct CDR3 sequences, roughly 97% of them singletons. The specimen sequenced was CD4+ T cells from PBMCs. The receptors come from a human donor in good health. Each CDR3 is given with its conserved first and last residue. Each record gives: D gene, J gene, clone size, V gene, CDR3 protein, CDR3 DNA. The D gene is left open where the match is weak. Expanded clones get a size class; other rows say once, few or many, or leave the size out.

>NA|TRBJ2-1|NA|TRBV29-1
CSATESSYNEQFF
TGCAGCGCGACAGAGAGCTCCTACAATGAGCAGTTCTTC
>NA|TRBJ1-4|NA|TRBV5-1
CASSFGAFNEKLFF
TGCGCCAGCAGCTTCGGGGCGTTCAACGAAAAACTGTTTTTT
>NA|TRBJ2-3|NA|TRBV11-2
CASSSRSPRSTDTQYF
TGTGCCAGCAGCTCCCGTAGCCCGAGGAGCACAGATACGCAGTATTTT
>TRBD1|TRBJ1-2|NA|TRBV25-1
CASSEPGTGDFRYTF
TGTGCCAGCAGTGAACCGGGAACAGGGGATTTCCGGTACACCTTC
>TRBD1|TRBJ1-5|NA|TRBV7-2
CASSPTGQGSHQPQHF
TGTGCCAGCAGCCCCACCGGACAGGGGAGTCATCAGCCCCAGCATTTT
>NA|TRBJ2-3|NA|TRBV3-1
CASSQGQGWTDTQYF
TGTGCCAGCAGCCAAGGGCAGGGATGGACAGATACGCAGTATTTT
>NA|TRBJ1-3|NA|TRBV28
CASSFMGPSGNTIYF
TGTGCCAGCAGTTTCATGGGCCCCTCTGGAAACACCATATATTTT
>NA|TRBJ1-1|NA|TRBV5-1
CASSPGQKNTEAFF
TGCGCCAGCAGCCCCGGACAGAAGAACACTGAAGCTTTCTTT
>NA|TRBJ1-1|once|TRBV29-1
CSVAHSTAGTEAFF
TGCAGCGTTGCCCACTCAACCGCGGGGACTGAAGCTTTCTTT
>TRBD1|TRBJ2-4|NA|TRBV29-1
CSVETGNRNIQYF
TGCAGCGTTGAGACAGGGAATAGAAACATTCAGTACTTC
>NA|TRBJ2-7|few|TRBV29-1
CSVDRGFDEQYF
TGCAGCGTTGATAGAGGATTCGACGAGCAGTACTTC
>NA|TRBJ2-7|NA|TRBV6-2/TRBV6-3
CASSLGGTAGYEQYF
TGTGCCAGCAGTTTGGGCGGGACAGCCGGCTACGAGCAGTACTTC
>TRBD2|TRBJ2-7|NA|TRBV4-1
CASSQDRWEPTSGGSYEQYF
TGCGCCAGCAGCCAAGATCGTTGGGAGCCGACTAGCGGGGGTTCCTACGAGCAGTACTTC
>TRBD2|TRBJ2-7|NA|TRBV5-1
CASSIGTSGRPKYEQYF
TGCGCCAGCAGCATTGGGACTAGCGGGAGACCGAAGTACGAGCAGTACTTC
>NA|TRBJ2-4|NA|TRBV9
CASSVGGAENIQYF
TGTGCCAGCAGCGTAGGGGGGGCAGAAAACATTCAGTACTTC
>NA|TRBJ2-1|NA|TRBV6-4
CASSQGGNRDEQFF
TGTGCCAGCAGTCAGGGCGGGAATCGAGATGAGCAGTTCTTC
>NA|TRBJ2-3|once|TRBV4-1
CASSQDGGTHTQYF
TGCGCCAGCAGCCAAGATGGGGGGACCCATACGCAGTATTTT
>NA|TRBJ2-6|NA|TRBV19
CASSERLVISGANVLTF
TGTGCCAGTAGTGAGAGACTAGTGATCTCTGGGGCCAACGTCCTGACTTTC
>TRBD1|TRBJ2-7|NA|TRBV2
CASSVGPGQGSYEQYF
TGTGCCAGCAGTGTTGGTCCGGGACAGGGTTCCTACGAGCAGTACTTC
>TRBD1|TRBJ2-4|once|TRBV6-6
CASSQATGGKNIQYF
TGTGCCAGCAGTCAAGCCACAGGGGGCAAAAACATTCAGTACTTC
>NA|TRBJ2-2|NA|TRBV14
CASSQLGDTGELFF
TGTGCCAGCAGCCAACTGGGGGACACCGGGGAGCTGTTTTTT
>TRBD1|TRBJ2-7|NA|TRBV12-3/TRBV12-4
CASSRTGPAYEQYF
TGTGCCAGCAGTAGGACAGGTCCTGCCTACGAGCAGTACTTC
>TRBD2|TRBJ2-3|NA|TRBV29-1
CSVLGTIADTQYF
TGCAGCGTGCTAGGGACTATAGCCGATACGCAGTATTTT
>NA|TRBJ1-1|NA|TRBV18
CASSPAEATEAFF
TGTGCCAGCTCCCCGGCAGAAGCCACTGAAGCTTTCTTT
>NA|TRBJ1-2|NA|TRBV2
CASVGRQGAGYTF
TGTGCCAGCGTGGGGCGACAAGGTGCCGGCTACACCTTC
>TRBD2|TRBJ2-5|NA|TRBV6-2/TRBV6-3
CASCLAGVRETQYF
TGTGCCAGCTGCTTAGCGGGAGTTCGGGAGACCCAGTACTTC
>TRBD1|TRBJ2-7|NA|TRBV2
CASKRTGGTSGDREQYF
TGTGCCAGCAAGAGGACAGGGGGTACGAGCGGGGATCGCGAGCAGTACTTC
>TRBD1|TRBJ2-3|once|TRBV5-4
CAIGQGTDTQYF
TGTGCCATTGGACAGGGCACAGATACGCAGTATTTT
>NA|TRBJ1-1|NA|TRBV20-1
CSARRNTEAFF
TGCAGTGCTCGGAGGAACACTGAAGCTTTCTTT